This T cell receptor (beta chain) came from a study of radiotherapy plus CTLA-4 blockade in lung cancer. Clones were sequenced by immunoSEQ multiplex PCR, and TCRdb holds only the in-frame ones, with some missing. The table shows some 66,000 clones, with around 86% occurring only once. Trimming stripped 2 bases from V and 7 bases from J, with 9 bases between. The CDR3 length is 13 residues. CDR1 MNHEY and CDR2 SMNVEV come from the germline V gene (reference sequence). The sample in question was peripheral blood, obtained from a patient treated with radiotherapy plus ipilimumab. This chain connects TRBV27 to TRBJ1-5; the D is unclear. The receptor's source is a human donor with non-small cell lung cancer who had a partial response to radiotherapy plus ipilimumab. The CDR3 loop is CASSLEHWQPQHF. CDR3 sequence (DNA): TGTGCCAGCAGTTTAGAACATTGGCAGCCCCAGCATTTT.